These 7 T cell receptor beta chains came from one sample sequenced in a study of blood T cell repertoires in COVID-19. Measured with immunoSEQ multiplex PCR; TCRdb has only the in-frame clones, and not every one. Of approximately 170,000 clones in the sample, around 83% were seen once. The specimen sequenced was peripheral blood. Receptors originate from an older woman who had recovered from COVID-19.

This chain connects TRBV9 to TRBJ1-1; D is possibly TRBD1 (6 bases). The CDR3 is made up of 14 amino acids. Trimming shortened V by 7 bases and J by 1 base, and 14 bases separated the two germline ends. CDR1 is SGDLS, CDR2 YYNGEE, per germline. The CDR3 coding sequence is TGTGCCAGCGCACCGGACAGTCAGAACACTGAAGCTTTCTTT. Its translation: CASAPDSQNTEAFF.

This chain joins TRBV6-5 and TRBJ2-3; D remains ambiguous. The CDR3 extends over 13 amino acids. With 7 bases removed from V and 3 bases from J, the gap between germline ends came to 11 bases. CDR1 MNHEY and CDR2 SVGAGI come from the germline V gene. In nucleotides, the CDR3 is TGTGCCAGCATGGAGCGATCAACAGATACGCAGTATTTT. Amino acids: CASMERSTDTQYF.

The chain joins TRBV6-2 or TRBV6-3 to TRBJ1-5; possible D gene TRBD1, 5 bases. CDR1 MNHEY and CDR2 SVGEGT come from the germline V gene. Trimming removed 4 bases from V and 5 bases from J, with 21 bases in between. CDR3 length: 17 residues. The CDR3 loop is CASSWVRGTWGDQPQHF. The CDR3 DNA reads as TGTGCCAGCAGTTGGGTCCGTGGCACATGGGGGGATCAGCCCCAGCATTTT.

This sequence joins TRBV7-9 and TRBJ1-1, with D possibly being TRBD1 (6 bases). V dropped 0 bases and J dropped 5 bases, with 7 bases sitting between them. The germline CDR1 and CDR2 sequences are SEHNR and FQNEAQ (reference sequence). This CDR3 spans 13 amino acids. The CDR3 DNA is TGTGCCAGCAGCTTAGCCACAGGGACTGAAGCTTTCTTT. The encoded protein is CASSLATGTEAFF.

The chain is built from TRBV7-9 and TRBJ1-6, with a weak D call TRBD1 (6 bases). Germline-derived CDR1 and CDR2 are SEHNR and FQNEAQ (reference sequence). The CDR3 is 17 amino acids. The V end was cut by 5 bases, the J end by 0 bases, with 14 bases between. CDR3 region: CASSPRGGSSYNSPLHF. Written as DNA, the CDR3 is TGTGCCAGCAGCCCAAGGGGGGGGAGCTCCTATAATTCACCCCTCCACTTT. The entire variable domain, with the rest obtained from reference TRBV7-9 and TRBJ1-6, is as follows: DTGVSQNPRHKITKRGQNVTFRCDPISEHNRLYWYRQTLGQGPEFLTYFQNEAQLEKSRLLSDRFSAERPKGSFSTLEIQRTEQGDSAMYLCASSPRGGSSYNSPLHFGNGTRLTVT.

The chain is built from TRBV9 and TRBJ2-2, with 9 bases aligning to TRBD1. Germline V gives CDR1 SGDLS, CDR2 YYNGEE. This CDR3 has 13 amino acids. J gave up 6 bases and V 9 bases, and 6 bases lay outside the gene matches. The CDR3 loop reads CATGGQGPGELFF. Written as DNA, the CDR3 is TGTGCCACTGGGGGACAGGGACCCGGGGAGCTGTTTTTT.

The chain links TRBV9 to TRBJ2-1; the match to TRBD2 covers 7 bases. Per the germline V gene, CDR1 is SGDLS and CDR2 is YYNGEE. This CDR3 region has 15 residues. Unmatched junction bases numbered 3, after V lost 0 bases and J lost 3 bases. The CDR3 protein is CASSVVAGDYNEQFF. DNA of the CDR3: TGTGCCAGCAGCGTAGTAGCGGGCGACTACAATGAGCAGTTCTTC.